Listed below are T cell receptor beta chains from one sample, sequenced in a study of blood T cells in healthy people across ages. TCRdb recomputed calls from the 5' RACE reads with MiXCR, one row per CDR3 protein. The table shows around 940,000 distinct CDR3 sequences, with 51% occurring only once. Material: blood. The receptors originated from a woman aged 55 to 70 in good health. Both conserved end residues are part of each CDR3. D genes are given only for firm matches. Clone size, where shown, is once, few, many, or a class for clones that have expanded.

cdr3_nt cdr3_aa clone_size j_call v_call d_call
TGCAGTGCTACCAAGACTAGTATCTCCGAGCAGTACTTC CSATKTSISEQYF many TRBJ2-7 TRBV20-1 NA
TGCAGTGCTCAGGAGACATACGGTAGAGAGACCCAGTACTTC CSAQETYGRETQYF NA TRBJ2-5 TRBV20-1 NA
TGTGCCAGCACTAGGGGGTCGAACACTGAAGCTTTCTTT CASTRGSNTEAFF few TRBJ1-1 TRBV28 NA
TGCAGTGCTAGAGGCGGGACTAGCGGGAGAGGGAACAATGAGCAGTTCTTC CSARGGTSGRGNNEQFF NA TRBJ2-1 TRBV20-1 TRBD2
TGCGCCAGCAGTGAGCGGACAGGGAGGGAGACCCAGTACTTC CASSERTGRETQYF few TRBJ2-5 TRBV10-2 TRBD1
TGTGCCAGCTCACCACAGGGGAGCTCTGGGGCCAACGTCCTGACTTTC CASSPQGSSGANVLTF many TRBJ2-6 TRBV18 NA
TGTGCCTGGAGGGATCATGGGACAGGGGATGAAAAACTGTTTTTT CAWRDHGTGDEKLFF NA TRBJ1-4 TRBV30 TRBD1
TGTGCCAGCACCCAGGACAGTTACTCCTACGAGCAGTACTTC CASTQDSYSYEQYF NA TRBJ2-7 TRBV9 NA
TGCGCCAGCAGTGGCGCCCAGTACTTC CASSGAQYF few TRBJ2-5 TRBV10-2 NA
TGTGCCTGGAACCTAGGTCGGGAGACCCAGTACTTC CAWNLGRETQYF few TRBJ2-5 TRBV30 NA
TGCGCCAGCAGCCCTTTTACATCTGGGGCCAACGTCCTGACTTTC CASSPFTSGANVLTF NA TRBJ2-6 TRBV5-1 NA
TGCAGCGGGGATACGCAGTATTTT CSGDTQYF NA TRBJ2-3 TRBV29-1 NA
TGTGCCAGCAGCCTGTTAGCGGGAGACACAGATACGCAGTATTTT CASSLLAGDTDTQYF many TRBJ2-3 TRBV7-2 TRBD2
TGTGCCAGCAGCCATAGCGCCCAGACCTACGAGCAGTACTTC CASSHSAQTYEQYF few TRBJ2-7 TRBV3-1 NA
TGCGCCAGCAGATCCGGGACAGGGGGCTCTTCTAACTATGGCTACACCTTC CASRSGTGGSSNYGYTF NA TRBJ1-2 TRBV10-2 TRBD1
TGCAGCGTTGAAGAGGGAGCTGGGGCCAACGTCCTGACTTTC CSVEEGAGANVLTF few TRBJ2-6 TRBV29-1 NA
TGTGCCAGCAGCCAAGATCCTCCGGGACAGTACAATGAGCAGTTCTTC CASSQDPPGQYNEQFF NA TRBJ2-1 TRBV4-2 TRBD1
TGTGCCAGCAGCTTAGGGACACACGTCCAAGAGGCCCAGTACTTC CASSLGTHVQEAQYF once TRBJ2-7 TRBV11-2 NA
TGCAGTGCAACAAATCCCGGGGACAGAACCTACGAGCAGTACTTC CSATNPGDRTYEQYF few TRBJ2-7 TRBV20-1 TRBD1
TGTGCCATCAGTGAGTCAAACGAGGGTTCCTACGAGCAGTACTTC CAISESNEGSYEQYF few TRBJ2-7 TRBV10-3 NA
TGCGCCAGCAGTGAGTCGGTGGGGGCGCGAGATACGCAGTATTTT CASSESVGARDTQYF NA TRBJ2-3 TRBV10-1 NA
TGTGCCAGCAGTTATTCTCGGGTCTATCAGGGGCGTTTCACCGGGGAGCTGTTTTTT CASSYSRVYQGRFTGELFF NA TRBJ2-2 TRBV27 NA
TGTGCCAGCAGCGCGACGGGTAGTTTTTATGGCTACACCTTC CASSATGSFYGYTF NA TRBJ1-2 TRBV7-9 NA
TGTGCCAGCAGCTTAGGGCGGGCGTGGGACATCTACGAGCAGTACTTC CASSLGRAWDIYEQYF NA TRBJ2-7 TRBV11-1 NA
TGTGCCAGCAGCCCGCTTACCGGGACTAGCGGCTACAATGAGCAGTACTTC CASSPLTGTSGYNEQYF NA TRBJ2-7 TRBV3-1 TRBD2
TGCAGCGTTGACGAGTCCACAGATACGCAGTATTTT CSVDESTDTQYF few TRBJ2-3 TRBV29-1 NA
TGTGCCAGCAGTTCCTCTGGCGGGGGGCTTGGTGAGCAGTTCTTC CASSSSGGGLGEQFF NA TRBJ2-1 TRBV27 TRBD2
TGTGCCAGCCTAAACCGGGGCAGGCCTTTTGGGGAAGCTTTCTTT CASLNRGRPFGEAFF NA TRBJ1-1 TRBV6-5 NA
TGTGCCAGCAGTGGACAGGGGTTTGAGACCCAGTACTTC CASSGQGFETQYF few TRBJ2-5 TRBV6-1 TRBD1
TGTGCCAGCAGCCTTACCATCGGCGGGGGGGCCGATGAGCAGTTCTTC CASSLTIGGGADEQFF few TRBJ2-1 TRBV11-2 TRBD2
TGCAGTGCTAGTGCTGGACAGTTTGTTGGCTACGAGCAGTACTTC CSASAGQFVGYEQYF few TRBJ2-7 TRBV20-1 NA
TGTGCCAGCAGCTCCCTGGGGACTACCGACAATGAGCAGTTCTTC CASSSLGTTDNEQFF NA TRBJ2-1 TRBV5-6 TRBD2
TGCAGCGTGGGAGGACTAGCGGGAGCATACAATGAGCAGTTCTTC CSVGGLAGAYNEQFF NA TRBJ2-1 TRBV29-1 TRBD2
TGTGCCAGCAGCTTAGCGACCGGGACAGGGAGCACAGATACGCAGTATTTT CASSLATGTGSTDTQYF few TRBJ2-3 TRBV7-9 TRBD1
TGCAGTGCTCCTGGGACTAGCGGGAGTTGGAACGAGCAGTACTTC CSAPGTSGSWNEQYF few TRBJ2-7 TRBV20-1 TRBD2
TGCGCCAGCAGCCAAGATGTGGGGACAGGAAACAATGAGCAGTTCTTC CASSQDVGTGNNEQFF NA TRBJ2-1 TRBV4-1 TRBD1
TGTGCCAGTAGTATCACGAGGGAACGGGGCTACACCTTC CASSITRERGYTF few TRBJ1-2 TRBV19 NA
TGCGCCAGCAGCCAATCGAGAGCGGAGAAAACCTACAATGAGCAGTTCTTC CASSQSRAEKTYNEQFF few TRBJ2-1 TRBV4-1 NA
TGTGCCAGCAGTTTGGACTCCTCCAGCTATGGCTACACCTTC CASSLDSSSYGYTF few TRBJ1-2 TRBV6-6 NA
TGTGCCAGCAGCTTCCCGGTAGTAGGGGGGCGGTCCTACGAGCAGTACTTC CASSFPVVGGRSYEQYF NA TRBJ2-7 TRBV7-9 NA
TGCAGTGCTAGAGATTGGACAGTCAATGAGCAGTTCTTC CSARDWTVNEQFF once TRBJ2-1 TRBV20-1 NA
TGTGCCAGCTCACCCCAGACAACTAATGAAAAACTGTTTTTT CASSPQTTNEKLFF NA TRBJ1-4 TRBV18 NA
TGCAGTGCTAGAGATCGGAGGCCGGACAAGCAGTACTTC CSARDRRPDKQYF NA TRBJ2-7 TRBV20-1 NA
TGTGCCAGCAGGCTGGGCACTGAAGCTTTCTTT CASRLGTEAFF NA TRBJ1-1 TRBV12-3/TRBV12-4 NA
TGTGCCAGCAGCGCCCCTCTAGAATACGAGCAGTACTTC CASSAPLEYEQYF few TRBJ2-7 TRBV28 NA
TGTGCCAGCGTCACTAGCGGGATTTTGTCCTACGAGCAGTACTTC CASVTSGILSYEQYF NA TRBJ2-7 TRBV28 TRBD2
TGCGCCAGCAGCCAAGACCCTGGCCATAATACACCCCTCCACTTT CASSQDPGHNTPLHF NA TRBJ1-6 TRBV4-3 NA
TGTGCCGGTGGGACAACAACTAATGAAAAACTGTTTTTT CAGGTTTNEKLFF NA TRBJ1-4 TRBV6-1 NA
TGCGCCAGCCGGACAGGGCTAAACAATGAGCAGTTCTTC CASRTGLNNEQFF NA TRBJ2-1 TRBV5-1 TRBD1
TGTGCCAGCTCACGGGCTGTTCGGGAGACCCAGTACTTC CASSRAVRETQYF NA TRBJ2-5 TRBV18 NA
TGTGCCAGCAGTTTAGTCCGAGAGAGCAGGGGAGACTACACCTTC CASSLVRESRGDYTF once TRBJ1-2 TRBV27 NA
TGTGCCAGCAGAAACGGTCGTGGCGAGCAGTACTTC CASRNGRGEQYF NA TRBJ2-7 TRBV12-3/TRBV12-4 NA